The entry below gives a single TCR beta chain sequence along with its context. Repertoires were generated with immunoSEQ multiplex PCR, while TCRdb's copy carries only in-frame clones and drops some. The table records about 2,100 clones, 60% to 75% of them present only once. Trimming shortened V by 1 base and J by 9 bases, and 7 bases separated the two germline ends. There are 13 residues in the CDR3. Germline V CDR1 and CDR2: LNHNV, YYDKDF (reference sequence). The record originates from a study of coeliac disease. The sample consisted of lymphocytes from the gut lamina propria. The sequence derives from a human donor without celiac disease. V and J are TRBV15 and TRBJ1-6; D may be TRBD1 (5 bases). As DNA, the CDR3 is TGTGCCACCAGCAGAGCAGGGCCTTCACCCCTCCACTTT. This codes for CATSRAGPSPLHF.